The 9 T cell receptor beta chains given below trace back to one sample, sequenced in a study of molecular identifiers for immune sequencing clone quantification. MiXCR, applied by TCRdb to the PCR reads, yields one record per CDR3 protein. The sample has some 580,000 distinct CDR3 sequences, 25% seen once. Sequences were obtained from naive CD8+ T cells from blood, with Jurkat cell RNA spiked in. The subset: FACS-sorted CD8+CD4-CCR7+CD45RA+ naive T cells. These receptors were obtained from a human donor in good health. Some libraries in this study had Jurkat cell RNA spiked in.

The chain joins TRBV20-1 to TRBJ2-5, with 14 bases aligning to TRBD2. The CDR3 is 17 residues long. The V and J ends lost 0 bases and 2 bases, in that order; junction bases with no gene match: 5. CDR1 and CDR2 (germline): DFQATT, SNEGSKA (reference sequence). CDR3 protein: CSARDGTSGSFQETQYF. The CDR3 nucleotides read TGCAGTGCTAGAGATGGGACTAGCGGGAGTTTTCAAGAGACCCAGTACTTC.

About this clonotype: At one end, the junction sequence differs from germline, possibly due to a read error. This chain uses TRBV27 with TRBJ2-2; TRBD2 aligns across 9 bases. The CDR3 extends over 15 amino acids. Germline CDR1 and CDR2: MNHEY and SMNVEV (reference sequence). The CDR3 reads CASTPLAGYTGALFF. The CDR3 DNA follows: TGTGCCAGCACCCCTCTAGCGGGGTACACCGGGGCGCTGTTTTTT.

In this sample, this clonotype turned up a few times. The CDR3 sequence: CAWSVGGSGYTF. The CDR3 DNA reads TGTGCCTGGAGTGTTGGTGGGTCTGGCTACACCTTC. The chain combines TRBV30 with TRBJ1-2; no firm D call. Germline V gene lookup returns CDR1 GTSNPN and CDR2 SVGIG (reference sequence). Trimming removed 0 bases from V and 7 bases from J, with 9 bases in between. This CDR3 is 12 amino acids long.

This clonotype was observed a few times. The chain uses TRBV7-9 and TRBJ1-1; 8 bases line up with TRBD1. This CDR3 has 15 amino acids. CDR1 is SEHNR and CDR2 is FQNEAQ in the germline V gene (reference sequence). V lost 5 bases and J lost 6; bases outside the gene matches: 11. CDR3 residues: CASSPDTGGYAEAFF. The CDR3, as DNA: TGTGCCAGCAGCCCAGATACAGGGGGTTACGCTGAAGCTTTCTTT.

For this clonotype: A much larger clonotype is one base distant, so this may be a read error. The chain links TRBV29-1 to TRBJ1-3, with D perhaps TRBD1 (5 bases). Looked up from germline, CDR1 is SQVTM and CDR2 is ANQGSEA. This CDR3 spans 12 amino acids. Trimming cost V 5 bases and J 8 bases, with 13 bases left between them. The CDR3 DNA reads TGCAGCGTTAGCGGGGCCGGACACACCATATATTTT. It yields the protein CSVSGAGHTIYF.

Concerning this clonotype itself: This clone may be a read error of a much larger clone one base away. As the CDR3 is not closed by the conserved phenylalanine or tryptophan, this likely results from a read error. The chain couples TRBV24-1 to TRBJ2-1, with D hard to call. Trimming pared 4 bases from V and 3 bases from J, leaving 9 bases between. Per the germline V gene, CDR1 is KGHDR and CDR2 is SFDVKD. The CDR3 runs 14 residues. CDR3 in DNA: TGTGCCACCAGTGACCCCGACAACTACAATGAGCAGTTCTCC. This translates into CATSDPDNYNEQFS.

Many counts were recorded for this clonotype. V is TRBV2 and J is TRBJ2-2, with 8 bases lining up with TRBD1. With V trimmed by 6 bases and J by 0 bases, 6 bases remained unmatched. The CDR3 consists of 16 residues. The germline V gene has CDR1 SNHLY and CDR2 FYNNEI. The CDR3 loop reads CASSAGTGANTGELFF. The CDR3 nucleotides read TGTGCCAGCAGCGCCGGGACAGGAGCGAACACCGGGGAGCTGTTTTTT.

This clonotype was picked up many times. This chain links TRBV7-2 with TRBJ2-7, with 11 positions matching TRBD1. CDR3 length equals 14 residues. CDR1 and CDR2 from the germline V gene are SGHTA and FQGNSA. The ends lost 4 bases at V and 4 bases at J; junction bases unmatched: 3. CDR3 residues: CASSWGQGVYEQYF. CDR3 coding DNA: TGTGCCAGCAGCTGGGGACAGGGGGTGTACGAGCAGTACTTC. The whole variable domain, remainder taken from reference TRBV7-2 and TRBJ2-7, is GAGVSQSPSNKVTEKGKDVELRCDPISGHTALYWYRQSLGQGLEFLIYFQGNSAPDKSGLPSDRFSAERTGGSVSTLTIQRTQQEDSAVYLCASSWGQGVYEQYFGPGTRLTVT.

V and J are TRBV7-9 and TRBJ1-2; D is ambiguous. Trimming took off 5 bases at V and 6 bases at J, with 10 bases between the two ends. Germline V CDR1 and CDR2: SEHNR, FQNEAQ (reference sequence). The CDR3 length is 12 residues. The CDR3 bases are TGTGCCAGCAGCCCCCGAGCGGATGGCTACACCTTC. As protein: CASSPRADGYTF. Together with reference TRBV7-9 and TRBJ1-2, the CDR3 gives the full variable domain: DTGVSQNPRHKITKRGQNVTFRCDPISEHNRLYWYRQTLGQGPEFLTYFQNEAQLEKSRLLSDRFSAERPKGSFSTLEIQRTEQGDSAMYLCASSPRADGYTFGSGTRLTVV.